The sequence of this TCR beta chain was determined in a study of long-term antiretroviral therapy in people with HIV. Findings and caveats of the study: Blood dates from the mid-2000s to the late 2010s, possibly under older ART regimens. Dominance of pre-ART expanded clones persisted, fluctuating and often declining after ART.

Cryopreserved PBMC, at roughly 0.85-11 million per sample, were present before DNA extraction. From germline, CDR1 is LNHDA and CDR2 SQIVND (reference sequence). The CDR3 sequence is 15 residues long. Trimming left V 5 bases short and J 5 bases short, with 15 bases between. A note on this clone: Its antigen is not identified.

Researchers ran immunoSEQ v3.0 at survey level. TCRdb keeps only in-frame clones here, not all; method: immunoSEQ multiplex PCR. This table has some 25,000 clones, about 80% appearing once. The sample here was unsorted PBMCs, taken 0.7 years before starting antiretroviral therapy. The chain uses TRBV19 and TRBJ1-4, with D possibly being TRBD1 (6 bases). This receptor was taken from a young man with HIV. CDR3 sequence (DNA): TGTGCCAGTAGTCATTGGACAGACGACAATGAAAAACTGTTTTTT. It codes for CASSHWTDDNEKLFF.